The present TCR gamma chain was sequenced within a study of gamma delta lymphoproliferative disorders and STAT genes. Sequencing used genomic DNA taken from PBMCs of patients and controls. This CDR3 contains 14 residues. Trimming at V came to 4 bases and at J to 2 bases, leaving 4 bases not matched to a gene. Germline V gives CDR1 EGSNGY, CDR2 YDSYNSKV. This clone counts as medium-sized (0.01 to 0.1%). TCRdb re-analyzed the multiplex PCR reads via CATT. There are 4,000 to 5,000 gamma-chain clones in the sample; approximately 8% occur only once, and under 3.5% lies in the top ten. Sequenced input: blood. This sequence was found in a human donor in good health. The chain joins TRGV2 to TRGJP2. The J gene comes from matching the DNA to germline here; TCRdb lacks it. The CDR3 is CATWEPSSDWIKTF. The CDR3 DNA reads as TGTGCCACCTGGGAGCCGAGTAGTGATTGGATCAAGACGTTT.